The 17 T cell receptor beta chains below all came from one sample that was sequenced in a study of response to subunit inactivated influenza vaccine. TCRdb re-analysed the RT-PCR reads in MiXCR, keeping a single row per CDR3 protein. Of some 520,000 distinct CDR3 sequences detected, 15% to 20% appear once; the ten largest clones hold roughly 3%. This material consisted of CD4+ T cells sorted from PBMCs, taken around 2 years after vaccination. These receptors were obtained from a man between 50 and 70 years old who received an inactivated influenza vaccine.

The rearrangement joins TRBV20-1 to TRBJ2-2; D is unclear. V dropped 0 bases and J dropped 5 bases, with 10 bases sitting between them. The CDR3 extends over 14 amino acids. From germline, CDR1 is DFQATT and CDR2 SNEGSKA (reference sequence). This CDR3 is CSARDRQATGELFF. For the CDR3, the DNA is TGCAGTGCTAGAGATAGGCAGGCGACCGGGGAGCTGTTTTTT.

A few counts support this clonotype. The CDR3 DNA is TGTGCCAGCAGCCAGGGGGTAGCCACTGAGCAGTTCTTC. It codes for CASSQGVATEQFF. The rearrangement uses TRBV4-2 and TRBJ2-1; tentatively, D is TRBD1 or TRBD2 (5 bases each). With 3 bases removed from V and 9 bases from J, the gap between germline ends came to 12 bases. CDR3 length equals 13 residues. The V gene's germline CDR1 is LGHNA and CDR2 YNFKEQ.

The CDR3: CASSLRVGTGDEQYF. The CDR3 nucleotides read TGTGCCAGCAGCTTAAGGGTAGGGACAGGGGACGAGCAGTACTTC. The chain joins TRBV7-2 to TRBJ2-7; 10 bases line up with TRBD1. The CDR3 totals 15 residues. Looked up from germline, CDR1 is SGHTA and CDR2 is FQGNSA. V shed 2 bases and J 5 bases; nucleotides not matched to a gene: 6.

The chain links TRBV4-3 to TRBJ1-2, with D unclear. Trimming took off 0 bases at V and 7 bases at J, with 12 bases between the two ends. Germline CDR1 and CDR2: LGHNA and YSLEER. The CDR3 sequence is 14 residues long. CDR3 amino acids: CASSQERGRGGYTF. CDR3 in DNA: TGCGCCAGCAGCCAAGAGAGAGGGCGGGGTGGCTACACCTTC.

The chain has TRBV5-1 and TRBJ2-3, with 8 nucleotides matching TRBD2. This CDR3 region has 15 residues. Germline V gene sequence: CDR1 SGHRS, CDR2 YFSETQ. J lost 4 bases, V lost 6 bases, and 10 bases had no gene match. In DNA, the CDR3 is TGCGCCAGCACCACGGGGGGGAGTGAGGCAGATACGCAGTATTTT. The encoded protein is CASTTGGSEADTQYF.

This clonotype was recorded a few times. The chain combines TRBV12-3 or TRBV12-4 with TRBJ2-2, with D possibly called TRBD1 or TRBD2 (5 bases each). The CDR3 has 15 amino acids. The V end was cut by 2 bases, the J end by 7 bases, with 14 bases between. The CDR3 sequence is CASSLLAGSGGELFF. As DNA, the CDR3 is TGTGCCAGCAGTTTACTAGCAGGGAGTGGCGGGGAGCTGTTTTTT.

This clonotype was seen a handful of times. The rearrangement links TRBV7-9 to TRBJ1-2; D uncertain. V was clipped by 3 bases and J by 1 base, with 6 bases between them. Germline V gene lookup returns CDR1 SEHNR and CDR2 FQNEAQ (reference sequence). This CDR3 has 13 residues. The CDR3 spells CASSFNSNYGYTF. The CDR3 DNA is TGTGCCAGCAGCTTTAACAGTAACTATGGCTACACCTTC.

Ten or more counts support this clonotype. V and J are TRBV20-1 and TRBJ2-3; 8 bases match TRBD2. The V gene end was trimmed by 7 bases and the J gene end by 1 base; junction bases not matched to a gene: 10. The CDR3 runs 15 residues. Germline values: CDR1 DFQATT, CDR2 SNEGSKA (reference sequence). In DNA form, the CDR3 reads TGCAGTGTTACCCCCACAGCGGGAGGCACAGATACGCAGTATTTT. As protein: CSVTPTAGGTDTQYF.

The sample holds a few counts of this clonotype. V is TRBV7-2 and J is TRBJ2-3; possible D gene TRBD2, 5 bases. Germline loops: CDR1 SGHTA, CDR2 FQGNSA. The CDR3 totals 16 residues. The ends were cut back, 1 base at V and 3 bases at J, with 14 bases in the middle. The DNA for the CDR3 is TGTGCCAGCAGCTTAGAAGCGGTACACGGGACAGATACGCAGTATTTT. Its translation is CASSLEAVHGTDTQYF.

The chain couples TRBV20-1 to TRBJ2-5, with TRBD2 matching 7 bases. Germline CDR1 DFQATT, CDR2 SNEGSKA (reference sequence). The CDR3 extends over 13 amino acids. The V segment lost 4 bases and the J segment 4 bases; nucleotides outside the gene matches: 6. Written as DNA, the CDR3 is TGCAGTGCTACGTGGGAGGGCCCAGAGACCCAGTACTTC. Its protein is CSATWEGPETQYF.

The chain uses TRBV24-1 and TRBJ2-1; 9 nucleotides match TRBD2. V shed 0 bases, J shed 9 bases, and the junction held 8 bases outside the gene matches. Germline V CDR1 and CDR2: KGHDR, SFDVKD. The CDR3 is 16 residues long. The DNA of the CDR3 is TGTGCCACCAGTGATTTGCGGCGGGGGGGCCTCAGTGAGCAGTTCTTC. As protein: CATSDLRRGGLSEQFF.

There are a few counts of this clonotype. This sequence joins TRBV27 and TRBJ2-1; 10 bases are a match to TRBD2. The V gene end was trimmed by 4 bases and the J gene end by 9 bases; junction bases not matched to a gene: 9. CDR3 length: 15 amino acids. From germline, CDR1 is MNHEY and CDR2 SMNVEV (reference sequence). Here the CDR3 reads CASSWLAGAGAEQFF. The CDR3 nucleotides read TGTGCCAGCAGTTGGCTAGCGGGAGCCGGGGCTGAGCAGTTCTTC.

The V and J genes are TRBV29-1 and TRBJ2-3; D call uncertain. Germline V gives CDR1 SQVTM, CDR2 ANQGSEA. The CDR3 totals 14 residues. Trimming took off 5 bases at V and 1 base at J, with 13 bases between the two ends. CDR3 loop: CSVCAGDRTDTQYF. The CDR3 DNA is TGCAGCGTTTGTGCAGGAGATCGCACAGATACGCAGTATTTT.

The CDR3: CASRPSGVGEQFF. In DNA, the CDR3 is TGTGCCAGCAGACCTAGCGGGGTTGGTGAGCAGTTCTTC. The V gene is TRBV12-3 or TRBV12-4, the J gene TRBJ2-1; 9 nucleotides match TRBD2. The trim removed 6 bases at V and 9 bases at J, leaving 6 bases unmatched. This CDR3 region has 13 residues.

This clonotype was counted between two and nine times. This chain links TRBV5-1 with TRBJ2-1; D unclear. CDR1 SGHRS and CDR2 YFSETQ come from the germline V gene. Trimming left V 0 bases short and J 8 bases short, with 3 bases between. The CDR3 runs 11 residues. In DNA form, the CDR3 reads TGCGCCAGCAGCTTGGGGCATGAGCAGTTCTTC. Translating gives CASSLGHEQFF.

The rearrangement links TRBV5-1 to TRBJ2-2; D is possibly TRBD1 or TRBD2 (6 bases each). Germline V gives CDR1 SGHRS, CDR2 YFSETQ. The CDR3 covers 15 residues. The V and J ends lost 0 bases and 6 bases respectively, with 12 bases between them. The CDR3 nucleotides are TGCGCCAGCAGCTTGGAGGTGGGGGGCGCCGGGGAGCTGTTTTTT. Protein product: CASSLEVGGAGELFF.

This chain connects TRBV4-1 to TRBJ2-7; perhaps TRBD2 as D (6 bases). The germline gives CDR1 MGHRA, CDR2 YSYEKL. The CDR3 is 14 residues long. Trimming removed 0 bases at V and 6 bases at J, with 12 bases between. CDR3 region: CASSQDLGRGEQYF. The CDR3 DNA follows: TGCGCCAGCAGCCAAGATCTCGGGAGAGGCGAGCAGTACTTC.